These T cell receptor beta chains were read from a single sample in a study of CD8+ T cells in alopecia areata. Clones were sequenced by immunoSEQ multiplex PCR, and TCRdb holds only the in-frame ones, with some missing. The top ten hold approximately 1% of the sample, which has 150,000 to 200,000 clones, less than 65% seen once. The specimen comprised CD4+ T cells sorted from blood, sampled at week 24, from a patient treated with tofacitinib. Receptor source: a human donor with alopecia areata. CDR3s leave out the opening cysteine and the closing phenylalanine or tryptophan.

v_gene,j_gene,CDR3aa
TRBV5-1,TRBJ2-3,ASSLATGRITDTQY
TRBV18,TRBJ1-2,ASSRDRGNYGYT
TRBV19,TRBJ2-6,ASSSQVAGANVLT
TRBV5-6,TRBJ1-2,ASSSVRTRRGYGYT
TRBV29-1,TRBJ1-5,SAGEFNQPQH
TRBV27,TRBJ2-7,ASSLLAITSYEQY
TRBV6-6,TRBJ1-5,ASSSATGNQPQH
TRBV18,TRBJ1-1,ASSPRGLGTEAF
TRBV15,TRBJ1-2,ATSRDGGSGYT
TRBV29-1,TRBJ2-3,SVEDGVPTDTQY
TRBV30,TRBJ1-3,AWSVVGYSGNTIY
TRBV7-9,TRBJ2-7,ASSHWGQGSYEQY
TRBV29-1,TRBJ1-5,SVAGVSNQPQH
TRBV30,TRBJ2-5,AWDRGEETQY
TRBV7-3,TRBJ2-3,ASSSGTDTQY
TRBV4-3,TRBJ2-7,ARTRGLPPLEQY
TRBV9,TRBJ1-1,ASSVEDTEAF
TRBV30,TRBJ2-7,AWSVSSYEQY
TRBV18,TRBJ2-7,ASSPPYSGAGVQY
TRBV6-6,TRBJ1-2,ASSHQENGYT
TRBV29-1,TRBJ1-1,SVGGLQGFTMNTEAF
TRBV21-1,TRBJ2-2,ASSQRARSTGELF
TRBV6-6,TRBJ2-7,ASSQTQGSGEQY
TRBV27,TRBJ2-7,ASSFLPRIHEQY
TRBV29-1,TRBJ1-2,SVGTGGYT
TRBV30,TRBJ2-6,AWSGQFPGANVLT
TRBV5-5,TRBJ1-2,ASSSEAYGYT
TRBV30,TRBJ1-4,AWSVSGLPNEKLF
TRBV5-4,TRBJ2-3,ASSPGNTDTQY
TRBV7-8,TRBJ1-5,ASSETGWQPQH
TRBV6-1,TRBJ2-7,ASSVAGTYEQY
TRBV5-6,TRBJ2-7,ASSLDRAYEQY
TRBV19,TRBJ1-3,ASSSVTSGNTIY
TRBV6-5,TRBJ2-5,ASRRIPGGAETQY
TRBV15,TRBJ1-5,ATSRGDRGSNQPQH
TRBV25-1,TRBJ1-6,ASSETGTGFVSPLH
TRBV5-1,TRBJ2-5,ASSAQGRSETQY
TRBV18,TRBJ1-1,ASSSGTGTEAF
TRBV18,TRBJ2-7,ASSPQLVRDVHEQY
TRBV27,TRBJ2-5,ASRGTGHQETQY
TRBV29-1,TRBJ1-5,SVGEGADQPQH
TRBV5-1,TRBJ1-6,ASSPTEGRSPLH
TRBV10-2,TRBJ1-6,AIGPREMNSPLH
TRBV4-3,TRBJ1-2,ASSQEGQLYGYT
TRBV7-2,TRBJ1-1,ASSLTPGQGAGAF
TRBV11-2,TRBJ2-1,ASSIIAETSYNEQF
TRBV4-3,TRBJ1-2,ASSPGGVYGYT
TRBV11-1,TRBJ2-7,ASGWDTPYEQY
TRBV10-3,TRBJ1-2,AGRGQGGYGYT
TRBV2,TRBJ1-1,ASSVAREAF
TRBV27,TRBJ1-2,ASSLSGAGGYT
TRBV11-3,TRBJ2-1,ASSSRTGGPANEQF